The 2 T cell receptor beta chains presented below share a single source sample, sequenced in a study of blood T cell repertoires in COVID-19. Some clones are missing from TCRdb's copy, which holds only in-frame ones; the method was immunoSEQ multiplex PCR. The sample records 300,000 or so clones, more than 70% being singletons. Material for sequencing was peripheral blood. The receptors were sampled from a woman in her fifties or sixties with acute or convalescent COVID-19.

The chain carries TRBV9 and TRBJ2-3; D remains ambiguous. The CDR3 sequence is 13 residues long. The germline CDR1 and CDR2 sequences are SGDLS and YYNGEE. With 1 base removed from V and 1 base from J, the gap between germline ends came to 4 bases. The chain's CDR3 is CASSVQGTDTQYF. The CDR3 nucleotides are TGTGCCAGCAGCGTACAGGGCACAGATACGCAGTATTTT.

This clone was found a few times. This chain links TRBV20-1 with TRBJ1-3; 8 nucleotides line up with TRBD1. Germline lookup yields CDR1 DFQATT and CDR2 SNEGSKA (reference sequence). The trim removed 3 bases at V and 7 bases at J, leaving 5 bases unmatched. The CDR3 is 13 amino acids. In DNA form, the CDR3 reads TGCAGTGCTAGTTTGGCAGGGGGCAACACCATATATTTT. It yields the protein CSASLAGGNTIYF.